This T cell receptor (beta chain) is from a study of T-cell memory formation after mild COVID-19 (dated by TCRdb to about 2021). For the study in its entirety: TCR sequence clusters from the two donors were largely donor specific. In a couple of donors, T-cell clones that expanded and contracted after mild COVID-19 were tracked by sequencing TCRalpha and TCRbeta repertoires over time. Two young, previously healthy adult volunteers, one female and one male, were included in the cohort. Overall results and qualifications from the work: The detection of some responding clones in pre-infection memory suggests that pre-existing cross-reactive memory T cells joined the SARS-CoV-2 response. Clones contracting from day 15 to 85 had balanced CD4/CD8 phenotypes, while a second wave expanding from day 15 to 37 was biased towards CD4+. Contracting CD4+ clones appeared mostly in the CM and EM memory subsets, whereas CD8+ clones were enriched in EMRA. The second-wave clones that peaked on day 37 were not confirmed to be SARS-CoV-2 specific. Only two mild cases were covered in the study, and larger cohorts including severe cases with pre-infection samples were considered necessary.

This clonotype was detected only a few times. The target of this receptor is not known. No per-base quality is available; no much larger clone lies one base away. The sequencing machine was an Illumina NovaSeq 6000. Using 5'RACE with constant-segment primers, TCRalpha and TCRbeta cDNA libraries were constructed, with sample barcodes and unique molecular identifiers added in the process. RNA was extracted from every sample with Trizol reagent. Library amplification was performed in two PCR steps, and a second sample barcode and Illumina TruSeq adapters were introduced in the second step. Sequencing of libraries was performed on an Illumina NovaSeq with 2 x 150 bp paired-end reads. From the authors' description of their analysis: Demultiplexing of reads and collapsing into UMI-guided consensus sequences were performed with migec v1.2.7. Using mixcr v2.1.11, the UMI consensuses were aligned to TRA and TRB V and J templates and assembled into clonotypes. Clonotypes were classified as expanded or contracted when called significant by both edgeR and NoisET, with noise models trained on biological replicates. For edgeR calls, the thresholds were a false discovery rate-adjusted p below 0.01 and a log2 fold-change of 1. As an exploratory analysis of dynamics, max-normalized trajectories of the 1000 most abundant clonotypes were examined with PCA combined with hierarchical clustering. Separately sequenced CD4+ and CD8+ repertoires were used to assign the CD4 or CD8 phenotype of responding clones. The public reads were reprocessed in TCRdb via fastp at Q25 and MiXCR, keeping in-frame beta chains. Entries that share a CDR3 protein sequence are merged under the most common genes and DNA. These V and J calls rely on TCRdb rather than the paper's analysis. The sample profile shows about 350,000 distinct CDR3 sequences; approximately 15% of them were found once. The top ten clones comprise about 20% of the sample.

Ficoll-Paque density gradient centrifugation was used to isolate PBMCs. Trimming costs V 1 base and J 14 bases, and their ends lie 15 bases apart. The CDR3 starts with the cysteine, ends with the phenylalanine, and has 14 residues. The kept DNA is CDR3 alone, 42 bases in frame from the first base. According to the germline V gene, CDR1 reads SNHLY and CDR2 reads FYNNEI. The sequenced sample was PBMCs or a T cell subset sorted from them (not recorded which). The rearranged chain carries TRBV2 and TRBJ1-6, with an unclear D gene assignment. The TCR originated in a man between 18 and 29 years old who had mild COVID-19 (a few samples of this study predate the infection). The sample titles of this study are shuffled in the database, so cell type and time point are left out; the donor was told from shared clones. The DNA is TGTGCCAGCAGTGAAGGCCGCGATTTCGGATCCCTCCACTTT. This encodes CASSEGRDFGSLHF.